The clone carrying this T cell receptor (beta chain) was seen many times. These data originate in a study of Graves' ophthalmopathy and Graves' hyperthyroidism. As the template, RNA transcripts were used to amplify TCR beta CDR3 regions. First-round RT-PCR relied on HTBI primers, and a second-round multiplex PCR came next. TCRdb passed the multiplex PCR reads through MiXCR, listing each CDR3 protein once. In the table there are approximately 500,000 distinct CDR3 sequences, 13% to 15% of which are singletons. The CDR3 runs 15 residues. The V gene's germline CDR1 is LNHNV and CDR2 YYDKDF (reference sequence). V lost 0 bases and J lost 2, with 10 bases in between. Orbital computed tomography and thyroid ultrasound, along with TRAb, serum thyroxine and clinical symptoms, underpinned diagnosis.

This sequence was found in a woman in her twenties or thirties with Graves' ophthalmopathy. V and J are TRBV15 and TRBJ2-5; no clear D. Sequencing was performed on blood. CDR3 coding DNA: TGTGCCACCAGCAGAGATCGGCCATTACAAGAGACCCAGTACTTC. Protein sequence: CATSRDRPLQETQYF.